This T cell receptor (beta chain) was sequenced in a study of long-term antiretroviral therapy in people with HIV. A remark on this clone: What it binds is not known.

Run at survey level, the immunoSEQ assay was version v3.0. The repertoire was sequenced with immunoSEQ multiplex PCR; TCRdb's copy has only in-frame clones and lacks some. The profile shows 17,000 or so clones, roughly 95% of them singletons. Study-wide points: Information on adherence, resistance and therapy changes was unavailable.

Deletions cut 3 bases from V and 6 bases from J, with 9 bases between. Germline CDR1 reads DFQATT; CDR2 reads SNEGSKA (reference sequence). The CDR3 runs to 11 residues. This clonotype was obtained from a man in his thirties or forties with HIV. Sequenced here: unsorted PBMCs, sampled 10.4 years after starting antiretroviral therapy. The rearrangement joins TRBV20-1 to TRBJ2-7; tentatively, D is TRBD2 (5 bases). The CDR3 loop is CSASRGAEQYF. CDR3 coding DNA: TGCAGTGCTAGTCGGGGTGCCGAGCAGTACTTC.